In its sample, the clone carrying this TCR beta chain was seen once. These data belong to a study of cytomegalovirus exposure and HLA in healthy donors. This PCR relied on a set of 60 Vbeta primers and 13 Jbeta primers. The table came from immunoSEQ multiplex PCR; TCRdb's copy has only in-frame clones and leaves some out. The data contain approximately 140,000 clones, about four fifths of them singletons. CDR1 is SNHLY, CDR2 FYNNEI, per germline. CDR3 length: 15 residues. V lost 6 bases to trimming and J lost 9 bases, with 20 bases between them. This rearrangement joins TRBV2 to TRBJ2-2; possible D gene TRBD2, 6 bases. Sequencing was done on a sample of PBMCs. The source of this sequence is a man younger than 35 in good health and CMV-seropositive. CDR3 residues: CASSLGGAPHRELFF. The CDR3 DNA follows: TGTGCCAGCAGCCTGGGCGGGGCGCCCCACCGGGAGCTGTTTTTT. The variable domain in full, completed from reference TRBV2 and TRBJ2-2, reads EPEVTQTPSHQVTQMGQEVILRCVPISNHLYFYWYRQILGQKVEFLVSFYNNEISEKSEIFDDQFSVERPDGSNFTLKIRSTKLEDSAMYFCASSLGGAPHRELFFGEGSRLTVL.